The clone carrying this T cell receptor (beta chain) turned up a few times. The V gene lost 7 bases and the J gene lost 5 bases, with 17 bases spanning the gap. Germline CDR1 and CDR2: MNHNS and SASEGT. The CDR3 consists of 15 residues. TCRdb re-clonotyped the PCR reads via MiXCR. The data show around 37,000 clones, roughly 24% seen once. The sample belongs to a study of metastatic and nonmetastatic thyroid tumors. Looking at the study overall: The study looked at repertoires side by side in blood and in tumor or nodule tissue from malignant and benign thyroid patients.

Among the patients, none had received any treatment before thyroid surgery. Material for sequencing was tumor tissue. The clonotype comes from a female donor with papillary thyroid cancer or a benign thyroid nodule (not recorded which). Some clones in this sample may be carry-over from other donors' samples. The rearrangement links TRBV6-1 to TRBJ1-4; no firm D call. CDR3 nucleotide sequence: TGTGCCAGCATTGCACCCGGACGGTACAATGAAAAACTGTTTTTT. Its translation is CASIAPGRYNEKLFF.